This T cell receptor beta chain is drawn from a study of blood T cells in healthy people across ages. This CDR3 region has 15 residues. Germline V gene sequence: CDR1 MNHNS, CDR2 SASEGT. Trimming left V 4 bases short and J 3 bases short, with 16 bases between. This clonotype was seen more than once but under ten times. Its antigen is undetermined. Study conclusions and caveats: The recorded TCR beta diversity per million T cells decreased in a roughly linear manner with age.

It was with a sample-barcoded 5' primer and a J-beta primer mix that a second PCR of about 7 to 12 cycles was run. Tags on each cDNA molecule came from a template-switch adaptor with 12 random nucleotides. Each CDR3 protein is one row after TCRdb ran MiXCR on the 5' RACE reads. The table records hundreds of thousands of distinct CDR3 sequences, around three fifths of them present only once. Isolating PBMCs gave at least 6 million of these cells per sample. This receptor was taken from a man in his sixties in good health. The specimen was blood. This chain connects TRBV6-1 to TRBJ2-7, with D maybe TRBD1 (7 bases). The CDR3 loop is CASSAQEGQHYEQYF. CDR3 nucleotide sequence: TGTGCCAGCAGTGCTCAGGAGGGACAGCACTACGAGCAGTACTTC.